Included here is one T cell receptor beta chain sequence, with context. Its specificity is not known. Using its own MiXCR run on the RACE reads, TCRdb lists one record per CDR3 protein. In the table there are approximately 32,000 distinct CDR3 sequences, 9% to 15% of which are singletons. V gave up 3 bases and J gave up 0 bases, with 12 bases separating them. CDR1 and CDR2 (germline): DFQATT, SNEGSKA (reference sequence). This CDR3 has 14 residues. This sample is part of a study of human T cells and chemical hapten exposure. Study-wide context: Each week of the roughly 25-week study, patients had diphenylcyclopropenone applied to the scalp. Patches with 0.01% DPC went on the upper back, and the tests were read at 6 days.

Time point reported: pre-sensitization, week 0. The sample's treatment: therapeutic diphenylcyclopropenone sensitization with weekly scalp DPC. Total RNA extraction was carried out from unfractionated whole blood. Study outcomes and limitations: Alopecia affecting every donor means their immune response may not match healthy people's. Sensitization with DPC brought no change to TCRs above 1 in 1000 in frequency.

Sequencing used whole blood, obtained in connection with sensitization to the hapten diphenylcyclopropenone (DPC). This TCR came from a woman aged 40 to 55 with alopecia areata. Some clones in this sample may be carry-over from other donors' samples. This rearrangement joins TRBV20-1 to TRBJ2-7; a weak D match, TRBD1 (6 bases). CDR3 in amino acids: CSASDTGYSYEQYF. The CDR3 DNA is TGCAGTGCTAGCGATACAGGGTACTCCTACGAGCAGTACTTC.